These T cell receptor beta chains were read from a single sample in a study of radiation and T cells in renal cell carcinoma. The protocol was immunoSEQ multiplex PCR, while the TCRdb copy is restricted to in-frame clones and leaves out a portion. The sample lists about 78,000 clones, around 89% occurring once. The starting material was blood, obtained from a patient whose treatment included radiotherapy and nephrectomy. The receptors derive from a woman between 65 and 79 years old with renal cell carcinoma. Each CDR3 is given with its conserved first and last residue. Fields, in order: V gene, D gene, J gene, clone size, CDR3 DNA, CDR3 protein. The D gene is left open where the match is weak. Rows give clone size only sometimes, using once, few, many, or a class for an expanded clone.

V: TRBV7-9; D: TRBD1; J: TRBJ2-5; size: .; DNA: TGTGCCAGCAGCCGTGGACAGGTTCAAGAGACCCAGTACTTC; CDR3: CASSRGQVQETQYF
V: TRBV19; D: .; J: TRBJ2-7; size: .; DNA: TGTGCCAGTAGTAATGGAAGGGGCCCCTACGAGCAGTACTTC; CDR3: CASSNGRGPYEQYF
V: TRBV7-2; D: TRBD1; J: TRBJ1-5; size: .; DNA: TGTGCCAGCAGCCCGACAGGGGGCAACCAGCCCCAGCATTTT; CDR3: CASSPTGGNQPQHF
V: TRBV5-5; D: TRBD2; J: TRBJ2-7; size: .; DNA: TGTGCCAGCAGCACGGTAGCGGGGGGGTCCGAGCAGTACTTC; CDR3: CASSTVAGGSEQYF
V: TRBV27; D: TRBD2; J: TRBJ2-5; size: .; DNA: TGTGCCAGCAGTTGGGGGGGAGAGACCCAGTACTTC; CDR3: CASSWGGETQYF
V: TRBV29-1; D: .; J: TRBJ1-1; size: .; DNA: TGCAGCGCCGGCGGACAGTTGAACACTGAAGCTTTCTTT; CDR3: CSAGGQLNTEAFF
V: TRBV5-1; D: .; J: TRBJ2-5; size: .; DNA: TGCGCCAGCAGCTTGGGTAGCGGCCAAGAGACCCAGTACTTC; CDR3: CASSLGSGQETQYF
V: TRBV6-5; D: TRBD2; J: TRBJ2-7; size: .; DNA: TGTGCCAGCAGTTACGGAGCGGGGACCTACGAGCAGTACTTC; CDR3: CASSYGAGTYEQYF
V: TRBV5-1; D: TRBD1; J: TRBJ2-7; size: .; DNA: TGCGCCAGTCTCCCGGGGACAGGGCCCTACGAGCAGTACTTC; CDR3: CASLPGTGPYEQYF
V: TRBV6-1; D: .; J: TRBJ2-7; size: .; DNA: TGTGCCATCACCGAGGCAGGGCCCTACGAGCAGTACTTC; CDR3: CAITEAGPYEQYF
V: TRBV19; D: TRBD1; J: TRBJ2-7; size: .; DNA: TGTGCCAGTAGTCAGGGACAGGGGGCTGGCGAGCAGTACTTC; CDR3: CASSQGQGAGEQYF
V: TRBV19; D: .; J: TRBJ1-6; size: .; DNA: TGTGCCAGTAGCGACGCGAGCTCCTATAATTCACCCCTCCACTTT; CDR3: CASSDASSYNSPLHF
V: TRBV7-6; D: TRBD2; J: TRBJ2-5; size: .; DNA: TGTGCCAGCAGCCTAGGCCCTAGCGGGGCGGTAAAGACCCAGTACTTC; CDR3: CASSLGPSGAVKTQYF
V: TRBV28; D: .; J: TRBJ1-1; size: .; DNA: TGTGCCAGCAGTTTAACCGGGGGCGGGACTGAAGCTTTCTTT; CDR3: CASSLTGGGTEAFF
V: TRBV9; D: .; J: TRBJ2-2; size: .; DNA: TGTGCCAGCAGCGTAGCTAGCAGTAGCACCGGGGAGCTGTTTTTT; CDR3: CASSVASSSTGELFF
V: TRBV30; D: TRBD2; J: TRBJ2-5; size: .; DNA: TGTGCCTGGAGCGCCGGGGGGGCCCAAGAGACCCAGTACTTC; CDR3: CAWSAGGAQETQYF
V: TRBV5-1; D: .; J: TRBJ1-2; size: .; DNA: TGCGCCAGCAGCTTGTCGACAGGTGGGGGGCCCTATGGCTACACCTTC; CDR3: CASSLSTGGGPYGYTF
V: TRBV27; D: .; J: TRBJ1-2; size: .; DNA: TGTGCCAGCACCAGAGCAGGATCACGGACGGATGGCTACACCTTC; CDR3: CASTRAGSRTDGYTF
V: TRBV6-5; D: TRBD2; J: TRBJ2-3; size: .; DNA: TGTGCCAGCAGCCTACGGGCGGGGGGGCAAGATACGCAGTATTTT; CDR3: CASSLRAGGQDTQYF
V: TRBV28; D: .; J: TRBJ1-1; size: .; DNA: TGTGCCAGCAAGGCCCCGGGGGCCGCGAACACTGAAGCTTTCTTT; CDR3: CASKAPGAANTEAFF
V: TRBV5-1; D: .; J: TRBJ2-3; size: .; DNA: TGCGCCAGCAGCTCCCGCACAGATACGCAGTATTTT; CDR3: CASSSRTDTQYF
V: TRBV5-1; D: .; J: TRBJ1-1; size: .; DNA: TGCGCCAGCAGCTTAGTTGAGTGGACTGAAGCTTTCTTT; CDR3: CASSLVEWTEAFF
V: TRBV19; D: .; J: TRBJ2-5; size: .; DNA: TGTGCCAGTAGTGTAGGCTTGGAGACCCAGTACTTC; CDR3: CASSVGLETQYF
V: TRBV7-7; D: TRBD1; J: TRBJ2-2; size: .; DNA: TGTGCTAGCAGTACAGGGGACACCGGGGAGCTGTTTTTT; CDR3: CASSTGDTGELFF
V: TRBV28; D: .; J: TRBJ1-2; size: once; DNA: TGTGCCAGCAGTTCTGTCTTGGGGGGCTATGGCTACACCTTC; CDR3: CASSSVLGGYGYTF
V: TRBV5-1; D: .; J: TRBJ2-7; size: .; DNA: TGCGCCAGCAGCTCGGACAGGGAGGGGCAGTACTTC; CDR3: CASSSDREGQYF
V: TRBV6-5; D: .; J: TRBJ1-1; size: .; DNA: TGTGCCAGCTGGACGGCCGGCGGGGGGAACACTGAAGCTTTCTTT; CDR3: CASWTAGGGNTEAFF
V: TRBV30; D: .; J: TRBJ1-5; size: .; DNA: TGTGCCTGGAGTGTACTTGACAATCAGCCCCAGCATTTT; CDR3: CAWSVLDNQPQHF
V: TRBV28; D: .; J: TRBJ1-1; size: .; DNA: TGTGCCAGCTCCCCCGCGGCGGAAACTGAAGCTTTCTTT; CDR3: CASSPAAETEAFF
V: TRBV7-6; D: TRBD1; J: TRBJ1-5; size: .; DNA: TGTGCCAACGGACAGGCTCTACATCAGCCCCAGCATTTT; CDR3: CANGQALHQPQHF
V: TRBV4-1; D: .; J: TRBJ2-5; size: .; DNA: TGCGCCAGCAGCCAAAACCCCCAAGAGACCCAGTACTTC; CDR3: CASSQNPQETQYF